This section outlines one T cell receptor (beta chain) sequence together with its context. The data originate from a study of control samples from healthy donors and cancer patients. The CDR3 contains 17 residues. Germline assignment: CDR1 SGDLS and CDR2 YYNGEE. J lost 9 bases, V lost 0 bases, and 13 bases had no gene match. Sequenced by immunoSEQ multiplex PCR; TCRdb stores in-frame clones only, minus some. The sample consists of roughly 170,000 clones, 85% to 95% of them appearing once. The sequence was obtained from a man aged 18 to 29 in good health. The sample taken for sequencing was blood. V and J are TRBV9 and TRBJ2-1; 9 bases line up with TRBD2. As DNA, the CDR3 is TGTGCCAGCAGCGTAGAATTCAGGGCGGGGGGGGCCGTTGAGCAGTTCTTC. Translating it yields CASSVEFRAGGAVEQFF.